These 5 T cell receptor beta chains were sequenced from one sample in a study of T cells in Graves' hyperthyroidism and ophthalmopathy. From RNA transcripts, TCR beta CDR3 regions were amplified. RT-PCR in the first round (using the HTBI primer set) targeted the TCR CDR3. One entry per CDR3 protein, called by TCRdb with MiXCR from the multiplex PCR reads. The profile shows 300,000 to 350,000 distinct CDR3 sequences, 15% to 20% of them singletons. Sequences were obtained from blood. The source is a woman aged 40-49 years with Graves' ophthalmopathy.

This clonotype was seen a few times. The V call is TRBV19, the J call TRBJ1-2; D unresolved. This CDR3 spans 14 amino acids. V lost 4 bases, J lost 6 bases, and 15 bases lay in between. The germline gives CDR1 LNHDA, CDR2 SQIVND (reference sequence). DNA of the CDR3: TGTGCCAGTAGTACAGTCGGGGAGACCCATGGCTACACCTTC. It codes for CASSTVGETHGYTF.

At least ten counts were recorded for this clonotype. The V and J genes are TRBV7-9 and TRBJ1-1, with a weak D call TRBD1 (6 bases). The germline CDR1 and CDR2 sequences are SEHNR and FQNEAQ (reference sequence). V lost 4 bases and J lost 2, with 11 bases in between. The CDR3 totals 14 residues. Here the CDR3 reads CASSSQGFNTEAFF. The CDR3 coding sequence is TGTGCCAGCAGCTCACAGGGTTTCAACACTGAAGCTTTCTTT. Based on the CDR3 plus reference TRBV7-9 and TRBJ1-1, the full variable domain is DTGVSQNPRHKITKRGQNVTFRCDPISEHNRLYWYRQTLGQGPEFLTYFQNEAQLEKSRLLSDRFSAERPKGSFSTLEIQRTEQGDSAMYLCASSSQGFNTEAFFGQGTRLTVV.

This clonotype appeared many times. The chain uses TRBV5-1 and TRBJ1-5, with TRBD1 matching 7 bases. V shed 3 bases, J shed 1 base, and the junction held 4 bases outside the gene matches. Germline CDR1 reads SGHRS; CDR2 reads YFSETQ. This CDR3 has 15 residues. The CDR3 DNA is TGCGCCAGCAGCTGGACAGGAACGAGCAATCAGCCCCAGCATTTT. This encodes CASSWTGTSNQPQHF.

This clonotype was observed many times. The gene calls are TRBV6-5 and TRBJ2-7, with D perhaps TRBD1 (5 bases). Trimming shortened V by 6 bases and J by 4 bases, and 19 bases separated the two germline ends. The CDR3 loop spans 15 amino acids. Germline lookup yields CDR1 MNHEY and CDR2 SVGAGI. The CDR3: CASSRETDILYEQYF. In nucleotides, the CDR3 is TGTGCCAGCAGCCGTGAGACAGACATCCTTTACGAGCAGTACTTC.

This chain joins TRBV11-2 and TRBJ1-2; 9 bases line up with TRBD1. Germline CDR1 reads SGHAT; CDR2 reads FQNNGV. The ends lost 1 base at V and 6 bases at J; junction bases unmatched: 3. CDR3 length: 14 amino acids. The CDR3 bases are TGTGCCAGCAGCTTAGCCACAGGGGGCAATGGCTACACCTTC. Translated, it gives CASSLATGGNGYTF.